This T cell receptor (beta chain) derives from a study of tumor-infiltrating lymphocytes in glioblastoma multiforme. Multiple V-beta primers and a C-beta primer amplified TCRB from RNA. These TCRB libraries lack any described unique molecular identifiers. MiXCR was run by TCRdb on the multiplex PCR reads, yielding one entry per CDR3 protein. Of roughly 13,000 distinct CDR3 sequences in the sample, around 60% are singletons; the top ten hold roughly a third. Notes on this clonotype: The target antigen is unknown.

Notes on the study in general: Just one glioblastoma patient contributed to the TCR-mutation comparison.

The CDR3 is made up of 14 amino acids. Germline V CDR1 and CDR2: DFQATT, SNEGSKA (reference sequence). This chain links TRBV20-1 with TRBJ2-7, with D possibly matching TRBD1 (5 bases). Sequenced material: brain tumor tissue. The origin of this receptor is a male donor with glioblastoma. The CDR3 bases are TGCAGCCTGTGCGCTGGGATGGGAACAGGCGAGCAGTACTTC. Translated: CSLCAGMGTGEQYF.